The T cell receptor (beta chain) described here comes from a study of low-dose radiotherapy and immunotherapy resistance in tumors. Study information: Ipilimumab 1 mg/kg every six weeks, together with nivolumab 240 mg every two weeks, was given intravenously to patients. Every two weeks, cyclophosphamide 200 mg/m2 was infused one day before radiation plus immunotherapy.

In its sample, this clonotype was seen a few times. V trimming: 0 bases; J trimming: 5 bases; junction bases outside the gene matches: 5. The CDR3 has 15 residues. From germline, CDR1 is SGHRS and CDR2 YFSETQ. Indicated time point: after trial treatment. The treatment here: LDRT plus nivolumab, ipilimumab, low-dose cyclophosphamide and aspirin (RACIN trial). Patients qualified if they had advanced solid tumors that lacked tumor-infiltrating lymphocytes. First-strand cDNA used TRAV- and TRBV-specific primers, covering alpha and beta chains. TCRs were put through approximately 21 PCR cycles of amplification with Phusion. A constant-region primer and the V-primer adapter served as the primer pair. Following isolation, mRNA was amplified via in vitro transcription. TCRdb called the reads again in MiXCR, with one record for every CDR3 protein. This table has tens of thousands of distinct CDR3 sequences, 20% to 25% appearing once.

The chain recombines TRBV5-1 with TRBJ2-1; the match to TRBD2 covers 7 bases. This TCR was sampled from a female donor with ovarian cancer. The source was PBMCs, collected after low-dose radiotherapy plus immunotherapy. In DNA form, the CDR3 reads TGCGCCAGCAGCTTGGGGTCTAGCGGACACAATGAGCAGTTCTTC. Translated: CASSLGSSGHNEQFF.